These 24 T cell receptor beta chains originate from one sample sequenced in a study of Tregs in tolerant kidney transplant recipients (dated 2019 in TCRdb). Receptor amplification or capture employed the immunoSEQ multiplex PCR assay. TCRdb limited this immuneACCESS table to in-frame rearrangements with V and J called. A share of clones is missing; checked studies link under half to unresolved V genes, and the rest is unexplained. The sample's table lists a count of fewer than 40,000 clones. About 8% of the sample is held by the ten biggest clonotypes. The meaning of the sample's time point label: blood sample drawn before combined kidney and bone marrow transplant. The sample in question was CD8+ T cells from blood, obtained before the transplant. The receptor set was obtained from a human donor who received a combined kidney and bone marrow transplant.

A word on this clone: The read ends 3 residues shy of where the CDR3 ends; the end is completed using the germline J gene. The gene calls are TRBV5-4 and TRBJ1-1; the D gene is possibly TRBD1 (5 bases). The CDR3 sequence is 16 residues long. Trimming took 0 bases from V and 4 from J, leaving 16 bases between them. Per the germline V gene, CDR1 is SGHNT and CDR2 is YYREEE (reference sequence). The sequenced part of the CDR3 DNA is TGTGCCAGCAGCTTGGACCAGGGCTCCAAAAGCACTGAA. This encodes CASSLDQGSKSTE. The CDR3 in its entirety is CASSLDQGSKSTEAFF.

CDR3 loop: CASSPRPVAGAYYNEQFF. Incomplete CDR3 DNA: TGTGCCAGCAGCCCCCGCCCGGTGGCGGGGGCCTACTACAATGAG. The rearrangement joins TRBV7-8 to TRBJ2-1; tentatively, D is TRBD2 (7 bases). Read data end 3 residues before the CDR3 end; the end is taken from the germline J gene. Germline values: CDR1 SGHVS, CDR2 FQNEAQ. Trimming removed 5 bases from V and 3 bases from J, with 23 bases in between. CDR3 length: 18 amino acids. Looking up the rest from reference TRBV7-8 and TRBJ2-1 gives the full variable domain: GAGVSQSPRYKVAKRGQDVALRCDPISGHVSLFWYQQALGQGPEFLTYFQNEAQLDKSGLPSDRFFAERPEGSVSTLKIQRTQQEDSAVYLCASSPRPVAGAYYNEQFFGPGTRLTVL.

With respect to this clone: The CDR3 goes on 3 residues after the read ends, and that part is filled in from the germline J gene. The chain is built from TRBV7-9 and TRBJ2-2; D perhaps matches TRBD2 (5 bases). This CDR3 has 14 residues. CDR1 is SEHNR, CDR2 FQNEAQ, per germline (reference sequence). V was pared by 2 bases and J by 3 bases, with 7 bases between. The CDR3 region is CASSLRADTGELFF. The DNA read from the CDR3 is TGTGCCAGCAGCTTAAGAGCGGACACCGGGGAG.

In the case of this clone: Coverage ceases 3 residues before the CDR3 finishes, and the germline J gene fills in the end. The gene calls are TRBV20-1 and TRBJ2-5, with 9 bases matching TRBD2. Germline CDR1 reads DFQATT; CDR2 reads SNEGSKA (reference sequence). The CDR3 extends over 14 amino acids. The CDR3 bases that were read are TGCAGTGCTAGTGGGCTAGCGGGGTTGGAAACC. Translated: CSASGLAGLET. The full CDR3 protein reads CSASGLAGLETQYF.

Comment on this clone: The read ends 3 residues early relative to the CDR3; the germline J gene fills the gap. V usage is TRBV20-1 and J usage is TRBJ1-1, with a tentative D call TRBD1 (5 bases). The CDR3 spans 15 residues. Germline V gives CDR1 DFQATT, CDR2 SNEGSKA (reference sequence). Trimming pared 6 bases from V and 4 bases from J, leaving 21 bases between. CDR3: CSADGGVIIGTEAFF. The CDR3 bases that were read are TGCAGTGCCGATGGGGGGGTTATTATTGGCACTGAA.

About this clone itself: Coverage ceases 3 residues before the CDR3 finishes, and the germline J gene fills in the end. The chain uses TRBV2 and TRBJ2-1; D ambiguous. The CDR3 loop spans 15 amino acids. Germline lookup yields CDR1 SNHLY and CDR2 FYNNEI. The V end lost 3 bases, the J end lost 0 bases, and 9 bases lay between the germline ends. The CDR3 sequence: CASSDGSVSYNEQFF. The sequenced part of the CDR3 DNA is TGTGCCAGCAGTGACGGTTCTGTCTCCTACAATGAG.

Notes on this clone: Sequencing ends 3 residues short of the CDR3 end; the germline J gene provides the rest. This sequence joins TRBV19 and TRBJ2-1; TRBD2 might be the D (5 bases). Germline V gene lookup returns CDR1 LNHDA and CDR2 SQIVND (reference sequence). The CDR3 is made up of 15 amino acids. V lost 7 bases and J lost 3, with 16 bases in between. The CDR3 here is CASKRGWEGYNEQFF. Incomplete CDR3 DNA: TGTGCCAGTAAACGGGGTTGGGAAGGCTACAATGAG.

With respect to this clone: The read comes to an end 3 residues before the CDR3 does, leaving the germline J gene to fill in the end. J is TRBJ2-1 and V is TRBV10-1; 10 bases are shared with TRBD2. Germline CDR1 WNHNN, CDR2 SYGVQD (reference sequence). After removal of 8 bases from V and 3 bases from J, the junction contained 7 bases not matched to a gene. This CDR3 is built from 15 residues. CDR3 amino acids: CASAPSGGHYNEQFF. The DNA read from the CDR3 is TGCGCCAGCGCGCCTAGCGGGGGCCACTACAATGAG.

As concerns this clone: The CDR3 extends 3 residues past the end of the read, so its final part is completed from the germline J gene. This chain joins TRBV20-1 and TRBJ2-2; TRBD1 aligns across 7 bases. Per the germline V gene, CDR1 is DFQATT and CDR2 is SNEGSKA (reference sequence). J lost 0 bases, V lost 6 bases, and 10 bases had no gene match. The length of the CDR3 is 16 residues. The chain's CDR3 is CSAKLLQGPNTGELFF. The CDR3 bases that were read are TGCAGTGCCAAGCTCCTACAGGGGCCGAACACCGGGGAG.

CDR3 residues: CASSRKGLMGYEQYF. The covered CDR3 bases are TGTGCCAGTAGCAGAAAGGGACTTATGGGGTACGAG. The chain carries TRBV19 and TRBJ2-7, with D perhaps matching TRBD2 (6 bases). The observed sequence ends 3 residues before the CDR3 terminus, with the missing tail filled in from the germline J gene. V was pared by 6 bases and J by 4 bases, with 19 bases between. CDR1 is LNHDA and CDR2 is SQIVND in the germline V gene (reference sequence). CDR3 length: 15 residues.

With respect to this clone: The missing CDR3 end, 3 residues past where the read stops, is filled in from the germline J gene. The chain uses TRBV28 and TRBJ2-7; 8 bases agree with TRBD1. The CDR3 has 15 residues. Germline V gives CDR1 MDHEN, CDR2 SYDVKM. The V and J ends lost 4 bases and 3 bases, in that order; junction bases with no gene match: 8. The part of the CDR3 DNA that was read is TGTGCCAGCAGTTGGACAGGGTCAACTGGCTACGAG. Its protein product is CASSWTGSTGYE. The whole CDR3 is CASSWTGSTGYEQYF.

On this clone itself: Read data end 3 residues before the CDR3 end; the end is taken from the germline J gene. The chain uses TRBV6-2 or TRBV6-3 and TRBJ1-1, with D maybe TRBD1 (6 bases). The CDR3 runs to 14 residues. Germline CDR1 MNHEY, CDR2 SVGEGT. Deletions cut 7 bases from V and 1 base from J, with 13 bases between. The CDR3 spells CASTAGAENTEAFF. The DNA read from the CDR3 is TGTGCCAGCACCGCAGGGGCGGAGAACACTGAA.

About this clone itself: The read falls 3 residues short of the CDR3 end, and the missing part is taken from the germline J gene. V usage is TRBV20-1 and J usage is TRBJ2-3; 9 nucleotides line up with TRBD2. CDR1 is DFQATT and CDR2 is SNEGSKA in the germline V gene (reference sequence). V dropped 6 bases and J dropped 6; count of bases not matched to a gene: 7. The CDR3 runs to 13 residues. CDR3 loop: CSAHEREADTQYF. The CDR3 DNA, read in part, is TGCAGTGCCCACGAGCGGGAGGCTGATACG.

The CDR3 bases that were read are TGTGCCAGCAGCGCGCGGACAGGGGTGAACACTGAA. This encodes CASSARTGVNTE. The entire CDR3 is CASSARTGVNTEAFF. V gene TRBV6-4 combines with J gene TRBJ1-1; 9 bases map to TRBD1. The read ends 3 residues shy of where the CDR3 ends; the end is completed using the germline J gene. V lost 6 bases to trimming and J lost 0 bases; unmatched junction nucleotides: 5. Germline lookup yields CDR1 MRHNA and CDR2 SNTAGT. CDR3 length: 15 residues.

The sequenced part of the CDR3 DNA is TGTGCCTGGAGCCCCGGGAATGAG. It encodes CAWSPGNE. The full CDR3 reads CAWSPGNEQFF. This chain connects TRBV30 to TRBJ2-1, with D unclear. The read ends 3 residues before the CDR3 terminus; that terminus is restored from the germline J gene. The germline V and J ends were trimmed by 3 bases and 7 bases, with 7 bases remaining between them. CDR3 length: 11 amino acids. CDR1 is GTSNPN, CDR2 SVGIG, per germline (reference sequence).

Remarks on this clone: Read coverage stops 3 residues before the CDR3 terminus; the germline J gene supplies the remainder. The J gene is TRBJ2-7, the V gene TRBV2; unclear D gene. The length of the CDR3 is 15 residues. Trimming cost V 2 bases and J 0 bases, with 11 bases left between them. Germline lookup yields CDR1 SNHLY and CDR2 FYNNEI. The CDR3 spells CASSETTALSYEQYF. The sequenced CDR3 bases are TGTGCCAGCAGTGAAACTACTGCCCTCTCCTACGAG.

A note on this clone: The read falls 3 residues short of the CDR3 end, and the missing part is taken from the germline J gene. This chain connects TRBV19 to TRBJ1-5; D gene ambiguous. Trimming took 0 bases from V and 6 from J, leaving 12 bases between them. The CDR3 sequence is 15 residues long. Germline CDR1 and CDR2: LNHDA and SQIVND (reference sequence). The CDR3 sequence is CASSIDASSSQPQHF. Partial CDR3 DNA: TGTGCCAGTAGTATAGATGCGTCTTCAAGTCAGCCC. The whole variable domain, filled in from reference TRBV19 and TRBJ1-5, reads DGGITQSPKYLFRKEGQNVTLSCEQNLNHDAMYWYRQDPGQGLRLIYYSQIVNDFQKGDIAEGYSVSREKKESFPLTVTSAQKNPTAFYLCASSIDASSSQPQHFGDGTRLSIL.

Points on this clone: From the germline J gene comes the end of the CDR3, since the read stops 3 residues before it. This chain links TRBV6-1 with TRBJ1-2; D gene uncertain. The CDR3 extends over 13 amino acids. V shed 4 bases and J shed 2 bases, with 8 bases lying between them. Per the germline V gene, CDR1 is MNHNS and CDR2 is SASEGT. The CDR3 DNA, read in part, is TGTGCCAGCAGTGCTCCAGAGAACTATGGC. Its translation is CASSAPENYG. The whole CDR3 is CASSAPENYGYTF.

Regarding this clone: Read data end 3 residues before the CDR3 end; the end is taken from the germline J gene. This sequence joins TRBV2 and TRBJ2-1; 8 bases fit TRBD1. In germline, CDR1 is SNHLY, CDR2 FYNNEI. V dropped 6 bases and J dropped 2; count of bases not matched to a gene: 0. The CDR3 consists of 13 residues. CDR3 protein: CASRDRAYNEQFF. The sequenced CDR3 bases are TGTGCCAGCAGGGACAGGGCCTACAATGAG.

A note on this clone: Read sequence stops 3 residues before the CDR3 end, and the germline J gene provides the missing end. The genes are TRBV19 and TRBJ1-3; D call uncertain. Trimming stripped 1 base from V and 3 bases from J, with 4 bases between. The CDR3 runs to 13 residues. Germline V lookup: CDR1 LNHDA, CDR2 SQIVND (reference sequence). The sequenced part of the CDR3 DNA is TGTGCCAGTAGTATAGCGGTTGGAAACACC. Translation gives CASSIAVGNT. In full, the CDR3 reads CASSIAVGNTIYF.

Remarks on this clone: The read gets to within 3 residues of the CDR3 end, and the germline J gene fills in the rest. The chain carries TRBV18 and TRBJ2-5; 8 positions agree with TRBD1. This CDR3 contains 19 residues. The junction had 15 bases not matched to a gene; V was cut back by 3 bases and J by 0 bases. Germline loops: CDR1 KGHSH, CDR2 LQKENI. The CDR3 DNA, read in part, is TGTGCCAGCTCACCGAGACCCCGCAGGGGGCTCCCGTACCAAGAGACC. Encoded protein: CASSPRPRRGLPYQET. The whole CDR3 region reads CASSPRPRRGLPYQETQYF.

A note on this clone: Coverage ceases 3 residues before the CDR3 finishes, and the germline J gene fills in the end. V is TRBV20-1 and J is TRBJ2-5; TRBD2 matches 12 bases. Trimming removed 0 bases from V and 4 bases from J; junction bases left unmatched: 9. There are 17 residues in the CDR3. Germline CDR1 and CDR2: DFQATT and SNEGSKA (reference sequence). CDR3: CSARDRASGRAAETQYF. Incomplete CDR3 DNA: TGCAGTGCTAGAGATCGGGCTAGCGGGAGGGCGGCAGAGACC.

Remarks on this clone: The read ends 3 residues early relative to the CDR3; the germline J gene fills the gap. The chain combines TRBV19 with TRBJ1-2; weak D call: TRBD1 (5 bases). The CDR3 covers 12 residues. Germline V CDR1 and CDR2: LNHDA, SQIVND (reference sequence). CDR3 DNA, as far as it was read: TGTGCCAGTAGTATCAGGGAGGAGGGC. Protein product: CASSIREEG. The entire CDR3 protein is CASSIREEGYTF.

As to this clone: The junction departs from germline at one end; a sequencing error may be responsible. With the read ending 3 residues before the CDR3 end, the germline J gene is used to fill in that end. This sample also contains other DNA sequences that code for the same CDR3. The V call is TRBV2, the J call TRBJ2-1; 11 bases are a match to TRBD2. CDR3 length: 17 residues. From germline, CDR1 is SNHLY and CDR2 FYNNEI. CDR3 DNA (partial): TGCGCCAGCACGATCCTCCTTATAGCGGGGGGGGACAATGAG. As protein: CASTILLIAGGDNE. The complete CDR3 protein is CASTILLIAGGDNEQFF.